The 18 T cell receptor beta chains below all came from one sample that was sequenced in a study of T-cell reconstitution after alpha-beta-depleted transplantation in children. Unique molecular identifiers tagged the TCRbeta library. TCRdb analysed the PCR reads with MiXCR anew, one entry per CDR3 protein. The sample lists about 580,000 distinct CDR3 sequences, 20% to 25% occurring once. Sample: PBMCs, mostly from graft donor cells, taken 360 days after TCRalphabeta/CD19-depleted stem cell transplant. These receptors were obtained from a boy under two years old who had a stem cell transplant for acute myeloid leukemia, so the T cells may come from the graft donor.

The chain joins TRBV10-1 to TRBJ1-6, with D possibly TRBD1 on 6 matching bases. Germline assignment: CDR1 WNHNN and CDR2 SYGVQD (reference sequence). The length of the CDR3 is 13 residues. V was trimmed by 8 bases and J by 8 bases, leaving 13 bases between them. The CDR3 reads CASSSGHYSPLHF. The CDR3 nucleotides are TGCGCCAGCTCCTCGGGACACTATTCACCCCTCCACTTT.

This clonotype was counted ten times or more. The DNA for the CDR3 is TGTGCCAGCAGCCTAGGGGGCAGATGCTCCTATGGCTACACCTTC. Translation gives CASSLGGRCSYGYTF. The rearrangement joins TRBV12-3 or TRBV12-4 to TRBJ1-2; TRBD1 aligns across 7 bases. This CDR3 region has 15 residues. V was pared by 6 bases and J by 4 bases, with 11 bases of the junction left unmatched.

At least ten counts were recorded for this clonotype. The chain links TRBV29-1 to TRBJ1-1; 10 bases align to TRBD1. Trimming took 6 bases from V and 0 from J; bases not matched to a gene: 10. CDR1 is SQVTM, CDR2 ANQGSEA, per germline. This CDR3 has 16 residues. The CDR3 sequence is CSVASSGTGVNTEAFF. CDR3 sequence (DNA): TGCAGCGTAGCCTCTTCCGGGACAGGGGTGAACACTGAAGCTTTCTTT. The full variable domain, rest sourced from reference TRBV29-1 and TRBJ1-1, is SAVISQKPSRDICQRGTSLTIQCQVDSQVTMMFWYRQQPGQSLTLIATANQGSEATYESGFVIDKFPISRPNLTFSTLTVSNMSPEDSSIYLCSVASSGTGVNTEAFFGQGTRLTVV.

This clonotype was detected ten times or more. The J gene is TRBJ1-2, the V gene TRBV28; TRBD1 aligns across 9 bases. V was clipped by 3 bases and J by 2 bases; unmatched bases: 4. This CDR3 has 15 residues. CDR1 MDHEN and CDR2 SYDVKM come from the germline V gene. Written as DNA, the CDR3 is TGTGCCAGCAGTTTTCTAGACAGGGGGAACTATGGCTACACCTTC. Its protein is CASSFLDRGNYGYTF.

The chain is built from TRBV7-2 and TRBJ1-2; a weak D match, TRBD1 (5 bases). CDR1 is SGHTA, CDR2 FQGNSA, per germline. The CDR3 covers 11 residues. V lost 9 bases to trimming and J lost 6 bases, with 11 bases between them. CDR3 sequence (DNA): TGTGCCAGGGAAGTAGGGGATGGCTACACCTTC. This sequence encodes CAREVGDGYTF.

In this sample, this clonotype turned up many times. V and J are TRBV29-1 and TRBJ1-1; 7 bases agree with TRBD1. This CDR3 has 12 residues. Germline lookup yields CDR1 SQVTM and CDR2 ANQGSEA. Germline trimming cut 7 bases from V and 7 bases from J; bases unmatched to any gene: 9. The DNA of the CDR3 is TGCAGCGCCAAGGTGGGGACAGTTGAAGCTTTCTTT. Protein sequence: CSAKVGTVEAFF.

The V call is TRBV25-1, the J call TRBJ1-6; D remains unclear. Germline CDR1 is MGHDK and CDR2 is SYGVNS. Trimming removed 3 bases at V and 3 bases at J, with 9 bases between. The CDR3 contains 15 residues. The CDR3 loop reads CASSDAGFYNSPLHF. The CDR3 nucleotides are TGTGCCAGCAGTGATGCCGGATTCTATAATTCACCCCTCCACTTT.

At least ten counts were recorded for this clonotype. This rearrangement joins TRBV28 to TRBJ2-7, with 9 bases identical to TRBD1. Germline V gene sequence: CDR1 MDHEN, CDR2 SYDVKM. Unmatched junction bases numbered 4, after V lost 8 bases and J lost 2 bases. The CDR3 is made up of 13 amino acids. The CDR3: CASSGTGTYEQYV. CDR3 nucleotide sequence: TGTGCCAGCTCCGGGACAGGGACCTACGAGCAGTACGTC.

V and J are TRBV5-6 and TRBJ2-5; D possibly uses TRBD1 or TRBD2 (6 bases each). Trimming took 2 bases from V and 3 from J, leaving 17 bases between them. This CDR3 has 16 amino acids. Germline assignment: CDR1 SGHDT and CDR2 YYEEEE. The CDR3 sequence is CASSFPGGQEEETQYF. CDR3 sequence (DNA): TGTGCCAGCAGCTTCCCCGGGGGACAAGAGGAAGAGACCCAGTACTTC. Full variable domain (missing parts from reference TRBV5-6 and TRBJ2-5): DAGVTQSPTHLIKTRGQQVTLRCSPKSGHDTVSWYQQALGQGPQFIFQYYEEEERQRGNFPDRFSGHQFPNYSSELNVNALLLGDSALYLCASSFPGGQEEETQYFGPGTRLLVL.

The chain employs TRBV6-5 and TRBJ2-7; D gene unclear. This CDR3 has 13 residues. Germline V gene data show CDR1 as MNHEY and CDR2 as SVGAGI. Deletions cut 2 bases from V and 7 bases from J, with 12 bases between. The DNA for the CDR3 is TGTGCCAGCAGTTACGACTGGCTACGGGAGCAGTACTTC. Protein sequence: CASSYDWLREQYF.

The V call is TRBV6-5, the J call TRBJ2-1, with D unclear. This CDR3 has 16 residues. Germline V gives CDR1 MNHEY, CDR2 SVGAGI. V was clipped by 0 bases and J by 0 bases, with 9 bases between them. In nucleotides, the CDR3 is TGTGCCAGCAGTTACTCGCACCCAAGCTCCTACAATGAGCAGTTCTTC. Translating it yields CASSYSHPSSYNEQFF.

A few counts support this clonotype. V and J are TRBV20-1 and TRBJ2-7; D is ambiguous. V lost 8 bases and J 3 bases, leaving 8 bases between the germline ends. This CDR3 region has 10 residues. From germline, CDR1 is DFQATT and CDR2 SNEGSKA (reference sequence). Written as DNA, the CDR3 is TGCAGTCCTCAGGACTACGAGCAGTACGTC. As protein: CSPQDYEQYV.

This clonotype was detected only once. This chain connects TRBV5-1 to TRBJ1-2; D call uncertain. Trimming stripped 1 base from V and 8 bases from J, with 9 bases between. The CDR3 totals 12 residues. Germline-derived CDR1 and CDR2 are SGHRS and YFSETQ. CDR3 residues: CASSLRSQGYTF. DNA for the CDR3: TGCGCCAGCAGCTTGAGGTCCCAGGGCTACACCTTC.

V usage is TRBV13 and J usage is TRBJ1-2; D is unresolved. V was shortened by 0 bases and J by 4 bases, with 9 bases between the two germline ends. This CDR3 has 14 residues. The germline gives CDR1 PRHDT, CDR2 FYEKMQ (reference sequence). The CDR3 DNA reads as TGTGCCAGCAGCTTAGGGTCTCGACCCTATGGCTACACCTTC. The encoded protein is CASSLGSRPYGYTF.

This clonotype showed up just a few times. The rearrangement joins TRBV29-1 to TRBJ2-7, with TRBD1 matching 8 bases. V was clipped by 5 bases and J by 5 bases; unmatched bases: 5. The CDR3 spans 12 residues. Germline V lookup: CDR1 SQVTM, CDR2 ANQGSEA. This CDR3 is CSVKDRVDEQYF. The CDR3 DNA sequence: TGCAGCGTTAAGGACAGGGTAGACGAGCAGTACTTC.

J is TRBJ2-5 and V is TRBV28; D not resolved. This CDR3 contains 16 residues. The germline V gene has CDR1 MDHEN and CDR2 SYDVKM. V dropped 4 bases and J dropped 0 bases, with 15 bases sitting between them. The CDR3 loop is CASSYNPTEYQETQYF. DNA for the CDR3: TGTGCCAGCAGTTACAACCCGACGGAGTACCAAGAGACCCAGTACTTC.

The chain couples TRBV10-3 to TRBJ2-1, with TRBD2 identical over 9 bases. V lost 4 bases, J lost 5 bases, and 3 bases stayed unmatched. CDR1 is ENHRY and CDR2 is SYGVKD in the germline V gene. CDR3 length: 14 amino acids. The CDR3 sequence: CAISGAGGHNEQFF. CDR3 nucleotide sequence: TGTGCCATCAGTGGAGCGGGGGGCCACAATGAGCAGTTCTTC.

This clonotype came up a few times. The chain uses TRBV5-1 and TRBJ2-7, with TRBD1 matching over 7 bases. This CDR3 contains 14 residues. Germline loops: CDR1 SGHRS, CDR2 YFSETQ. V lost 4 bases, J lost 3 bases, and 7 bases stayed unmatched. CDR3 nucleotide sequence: TGCGCCAGCAGCACTCCGGGACAGTTCTACGAGCAGTACTTC. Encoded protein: CASSTPGQFYEQYF.